These 32 T cell receptor beta chains were all obtained from the same sample, sequenced in a study of graft-versus-host responses after intestinal transplantation (dated by TCRdb to about 2021). This specimen's time point label, interpreted: cells obtained before transplantation from donor or recipient. To prepare the library, the immunoSEQ multiplex PCR assay was applied. TCRdb mirrors the immuneACCESS table, restricted to in-frame sequences. Some clones are absent from its copies; in checked studies, under half trace to an unresolved V gene, and the reason for the others is unknown. The sample contains some 100,000 clones, roughly 90% of them found a single time. The ten largest clonotypes hold about 0.072% of the sample. Their cognate antigens are unknown. Sequencing was performed on unstimulated CD8+ T cells sorted from spleen or lymph node cells, taken before transplant. These receptors were taken from a human donor who was the organ donor for an intestinal transplant.

This chain joins TRBV13 and TRBJ2-7, with TRBD2 matching over 8 bases. The CDR3 is made up of 14 amino acids. Germline trimming cut 0 bases from V and 5 bases from J; bases unmatched to any gene: 3. Looked up from germline, CDR1 is PRHDT and CDR2 is FYEKMQ (reference sequence). CDR3 bases: TGTGCCAGCAGCTTAGGGCGGGGGGTTGACGAGCAGTACTTC. Translating it yields CASSLGRGVDEQYF.

J is TRBJ2-1 and V is TRBV5-4, with 8 bases aligning to TRBD2. The trim removed 4 bases at V and 6 bases at J, leaving 0 bases unmatched. This CDR3 is built from 12 residues. Per germline, CDR1 SGHNT and CDR2 YYREEE (reference sequence). CDR3 in DNA: TGTGCCAGCAGCGGACTAGCCAATGAGCAGTTCTTC. Translation gives CASSGLANEQFF.

This clone has only one observation. The chain has TRBV2 and TRBJ1-3; 8 nucleotides align to TRBD1. CDR1 is SNHLY and CDR2 is FYNNEI in the germline V gene. The CDR3 is 16 residues long. After removal of 7 bases from V and 3 bases from J, the junction contained 11 bases not matched to a gene. The DNA of the CDR3 is TGTGCCAGCACCCAAAGACAGGGGAGTCATGGAAACACCATATATTTT. Protein: CASTQRQGSHGNTIYF.

In this sample, this clone turned up once. The chain employs TRBV7-3 and TRBJ1-1; 9 positions agree with TRBD1. V was pared by 2 bases and J by 0 bases, with 7 bases of the junction left unmatched. CDR1 and CDR2 (germline): SGHTA, FQGTGA. CDR3 length: 17 residues. The CDR3 is CASSLYGDRVMNTEAFF. The CDR3 DNA reads TGTGCCAGCAGCTTATATGGGGACAGGGTTATGAACACTGAAGCTTTCTTT.

V usage is TRBV30 and J usage is TRBJ1-1, with a possible D match to TRBD1 (5 bases). This CDR3 is built from 14 residues. CDR1 is GTSNPN, CDR2 SVGIG, per germline (reference sequence). Trimming took 0 bases from V and 5 from J, leaving 13 bases between them. The CDR3 nucleotides are TGTGCCTGGAGTGTTGTCCCTGGGGGGACTGAAGCTTTCTTT. Amino acid sequence: CAWSVVPGGTEAFF. The whole variable domain, remainder taken from reference TRBV30 and TRBJ1-1, is SQTIHQWPATLVQPVGSPLSLECTVEGTSNPNLYWYRQAAGRGLQLLFYSVGIGQISSEVPQNLSASRPQDRQFILSSKKLLLSDSGFYLCAWSVVPGGTEAFFGQGTRLTVV.

The chain is built from TRBV29-1 and TRBJ2-1, with 9 bases aligning to TRBD2. V trimming: 7 bases; J trimming: 7 bases; junction bases outside the gene matches: 5. This CDR3 comprises 12 residues. Germline-derived CDR1 and CDR2 are SQVTM and ANQGSEA. As DNA, the CDR3 is TGCAGCGGGGGACTAGCACTAAATGAGCAGTTCTTC. It is translated as CSGGLALNEQFF.

The chain is built from TRBV7-2 and TRBJ2-1, with 7 bases identical to TRBD2. V shed 6 bases and J 8 bases; nucleotides not matched to a gene: 13. In germline, CDR1 is SGHTA, CDR2 FQGNSA. This CDR3 has 15 amino acids. The DNA for the CDR3 is TGTGCCAGCAGAGAGGAGCGGGGCCACCTGGATGAGCAGTTCTTC. Translated: CASREERGHLDEQFF. Together with reference TRBV7-2 and TRBJ2-1, the CDR3 gives the full variable domain: GAGVSQSPSNKVTEKGKDVELRCDPISGHTALYWYRQSLGQGLEFLIYFQGNSAPDKSGLPSDRFSAERTGGSVSTLTIQRTQQEDSAVYLCASREERGHLDEQFFGPGTRLTVL.

The chain's CDR3 is CAWSEQGWETQYF. CDR3 bases: TGTGCCTGGAGTGAACAGGGTTGGGAGACCCAGTACTTC. This rearrangement joins TRBV30 to TRBJ2-5; a possible D gene is TRBD1 (6 bases). With 1 base removed from V and 5 bases from J, the gap between germline ends came to 11 bases. In germline, CDR1 is GTSNPN, CDR2 SVGIG (reference sequence). CDR3 length: 13 residues.

This clone came up once. This chain joins TRBV28 and TRBJ2-1; TRBD1 aligns across 10 bases. Germline CDR1 reads MDHEN; CDR2 reads SYDVKM. The CDR3 consists of 15 residues. V lost 3 bases, J lost 7 bases, and 6 bases stayed unmatched. The CDR3 DNA reads as TGTGCCAGCAGTTTTGGGACAGGGGCTCGGAATGAGCAGTTCTTC. Translated, it gives CASSFGTGARNEQFF. Looking up the rest from reference TRBV28 and TRBJ2-1 gives the full variable domain: DVKVTQSSRYLVKRTGEKVFLECVQDMDHENMFWYRQDPGLGLRLIYFSYDVKMKEKGDIPEGYSVSREKKERFSLILESASTNQTSMYLCASSFGTGARNEQFFGPGTRLTVL.

This chain uses TRBV7-9 with TRBJ2-3; D possibly corresponds to TRBD1 (6 bases). Trimming took off 1 base at V and 3 bases at J, with 14 bases between the two ends. CDR1 is SEHNR, CDR2 FQNEAQ, per germline (reference sequence). This CDR3 is 16 amino acids long. Written as DNA, the CDR3 is TGTGCCAGCAGCTTAGTAGCAGGGGTTTCTACAGATACGCAGTATTTT. This sequence encodes CASSLVAGVSTDTQYF.

V usage is TRBV4-1 and J usage is TRBJ1-5; no firm D call. Germline CDR1 is MGHRA and CDR2 is YSYEKL. The CDR3 consists of 14 residues. Deletions cut 1 base from V and 5 bases from J, with 9 bases between. The CDR3 nucleotides are TGCGCCAGCAGCCAAGCGGTTCTGGATCAGCCCCAGCATTTT. This sequence encodes CASSQAVLDQPQHF.

The chain links TRBV21-1 to TRBJ1-2; TRBD1 is taken as the D call from the table, unchecked against the DNA. TRBV21-1 is described as a pseudogene. The CDR3 extends over 13 amino acids. The DNA for the CDR3 is TGTGCCAGCAGGGGACAGGGGGGATGTGGCTACACCTTC. This encodes CASRGQGGCGYTF.

The chain couples TRBV6-4 to TRBJ1-1, with D uncertain. With 5 bases removed from V and 4 bases from J, the gap between germline ends came to 11 bases. The CDR3 extends over 13 amino acids. CDR1 and CDR2 (germline): MRHNA, SNTAGT. CDR3: CASSTDIGTEAFF. Written as DNA, the CDR3 is TGTGCCAGCAGTACTGACATAGGCACTGAAGCTTTCTTT.

This chain uses TRBV27 with TRBJ1-1, with 7 positions matching TRBD1. CDR3 length: 16 amino acids. Germline lookup yields CDR1 MNHEY and CDR2 SMNVEV (reference sequence). V gave up 4 bases and J gave up 3 bases; unmatched junction bases: 11. The CDR3 region is CASSYKGGGEDTEAFF. CDR3 DNA: TGTGCCAGCAGTTATAAAGGGGGCGGAGAGGACACTGAAGCTTTCTTT.

In this sample, this clone turned up once. Written as DNA, the CDR3 is TGTGCCAGCAGCCAAGAGTTGTTCGGCGGGACTGGTGAGCAGTTCTTC. This gives the protein CASSQELFGGTGEQFF. V is TRBV4-2 and J is TRBJ2-1, with a possible D match to TRBD2 (6 bases). The germline gives CDR1 LGHNA, CDR2 YNFKEQ. V lost 0 bases, J lost 9 bases, and 18 bases lay in between. The CDR3 totals 16 residues.

The chain uses TRBV5-1 and TRBJ2-1; no reliable D call. Between the trimmed V and J ends, which lost 2 bases and 5 bases, there was a span of 5 bases. Germline loops: CDR1 SGHRS, CDR2 YFSETQ. This CDR3 contains 12 residues. This chain's CDR3 is CASSFRDNEQFF. CDR3 bases: TGCGCCAGCAGCTTTCGCGACAATGAGCAGTTCTTC. The whole variable domain, remainder taken from reference TRBV5-1 and TRBJ2-1, is KAGVTQTPRYLIKTRGQQVTLSCSPISGHRSVSWYQQTPGQGLQFLFEYFSETQRNKGNFPGRFSGRQFSNSRSEMNVSTLELGDSALYLCASSFRDNEQFFGPGTRLTVL.

The chain joins TRBV18 to TRBJ1-4; D not resolved. Trimming stripped 2 bases from V and 4 bases from J, with 11 bases between. The CDR3 length is 15 residues. Germline-derived CDR1 and CDR2 are KGHSH and LQKENI. In DNA form, the CDR3 reads TGTGCCAGCTCACCAGCCGGGTTTATTAATGAAAAACTGTTTTTT. As protein: CASSPAGFINEKLFF. Looking up the rest from reference TRBV18 and TRBJ1-4 gives the full variable domain: NAGVMQNPRHLVRRRGQEARLRCSPMKGHSHVYWYRQLPEEGLKFMVYLQKENIIDESGMPKERFSAEFPKEGPSILRIQQVVRGDSAAYFCASSPAGFINEKLFFGSGTQLSVL.

The chain is built from TRBV11-1 and TRBJ2-5; the D gene is possibly TRBD1 (5 bases). The tail of the sequence fits TRBJ2-7 better, so the J call may be wrong. The CDR3 covers 14 residues. CDR1 is SGHAT, CDR2 FQDESV, per germline (reference sequence). The CDR3 loop reads CASSESYRPYEQYF. The CDR3 nucleotides read TGTGCCAGCAGTGAAAGCTACAGGCCCTACGAGCAGTACTTC.

This clone was recorded a few times. The rearrangement uses TRBV18 and TRBJ2-7; maybe TRBD2 (5 bases). V was trimmed by 3 bases and J by 3 bases, leaving 6 bases between them. CDR1 KGHSH and CDR2 LQKENI come from the germline V gene. This CDR3 contains 12 residues. The CDR3 DNA follows: TGTGCCAGCTCACCGGCGGGCTACGAGCAGTACTTC. Its translation is CASSPAGYEQYF.

The rearrangement links TRBV25-1 to TRBJ1-1, with a possible D match to TRBD1 (5 bases). The V end lost 7 bases, the J end lost 11 bases, and 17 bases lay between the germline ends. The CDR3 runs to 12 residues. Per the germline V gene, CDR1 is MGHDK and CDR2 is SYGVNS. The DNA for the CDR3 is TGTGCCAGCAAGGGGCGCCGGCGGACCGCTTTCTTT. Protein: CASKGRRRTAFF.

A single count supports this clone. This sample also contains other DNA sequences that code for the same CDR3. The chain is built from TRBV27 and TRBJ2-1; 7 bases line up with TRBD2. V lost 6 bases, J lost 5 bases, and 10 bases stayed unmatched. This CDR3 is built from 15 residues. Germline CDR1 MNHEY, CDR2 SMNVEV (reference sequence). This chain's CDR3 is CASRSAGVAHNEQFF. The CDR3 DNA reads as TGTGCCAGCAGGTCGGCGGGAGTGGCACACAATGAGCAGTTCTTC.

V is TRBV27 and J is TRBJ2-5; no definite D call. The J call could be wrong; TRBJ2-7 is a better fit for the DNA end. This CDR3 spans 16 amino acids. CDR1 is MNHEY and CDR2 is SMNVEV in the germline V gene (reference sequence). CDR3 region: CASSLSYVLIPYEQYF. The CDR3 coding sequence is TGTGCCAGCAGTTTATCGTACGTATTGATACCCTACGAGCAGTACTTC.

The chain employs TRBV7-9 and TRBJ2-5; 10 bases agree with TRBD2. Losses at the gene ends were 5 bases for V and 1 base for J; bases not matched to a gene: 4. This CDR3 is built from 15 residues. CDR1 and CDR2 from the germline V gene are SEHNR and FQNEAQ (reference sequence). The CDR3 region is CASSPGLASQETQYF. Here the CDR3 DNA reads TGTGCCAGCAGCCCGGGACTAGCGAGCCAAGAGACCCAGTACTTC.

V gene TRBV19 combines with J gene TRBJ2-3, with 9 bases that match TRBD2. There are 15 residues in the CDR3. Trimming at V came to 4 bases and at J to 3 bases, leaving 5 bases not matched to a gene. Germline CDR1 LNHDA, CDR2 SQIVND (reference sequence). In DNA form, the CDR3 reads TGTGCCAGTAGTAGGGGGACTAGCCTGACAGATACGCAGTATTTT. Residues: CASSRGTSLTDTQYF.

This chain connects TRBV5-4 to TRBJ2-3; the match to TRBD2 covers 8 bases. This CDR3 region has 16 residues. Germline assignment: CDR1 SGHNT and CDR2 YYREEE (reference sequence). The V and J ends lost 1 base and 4 bases, in that order; junction bases with no gene match: 8. In nucleotides, the CDR3 is TGTGCCAGCAGCTTGTCGGGGGGGACACTCGCAGATACGCAGTATTTT. It translates to CASSLSGGTLADTQYF.

The chain combines TRBV9 with TRBJ2-7; D is unresolved. This CDR3 has 12 amino acids. CDR1 SGDLS and CDR2 YYNGEE come from the germline V gene. The germline V and J ends were trimmed by 2 bases and 6 bases, with 9 bases remaining between them. CDR3 amino acids: CASSVLLIEQYF. The CDR3 DNA reads as TGTGCCAGCAGCGTCCTTTTAATCGAGCAGTACTTC.

V usage is TRBV6-1 and J usage is TRBJ2-5; D remains unclear. The J call may be wrong; the DNA end is better matched by TRBJ2-7. Germline CDR1 reads MNHNS; CDR2 reads SASEGT. The CDR3 has 14 residues. DNA for the CDR3: TGTGCCAGCAGTGAAGCGCTTCGTGAATACGAGCAGTACTTC. Translation gives CASSEALREYEQYF.

The chain is built from TRBV28 and TRBJ2-5; a possible D gene is TRBD1 (5 bases). The CDR3 has 14 residues. Trimming removed 3 bases from V and 2 bases from J, with 10 bases in between. CDR1 and CDR2 from the germline V gene are MDHEN and SYDVKM. The CDR3 sequence is CASSLSQVQETQYF. As DNA, the CDR3 is TGTGCCAGCAGTTTGTCACAGGTGCAAGAGACCCAGTACTTC.

The genes are TRBV6-6 and TRBJ1-5; D is possibly TRBD1 (6 bases). The CDR3 has 14 amino acids. The V end lost 2 bases, the J end lost 4 bases, and 9 bases lay between the germline ends. Germline V lookup: CDR1 MNHNY, CDR2 SVGAGI (reference sequence). The CDR3 here is CASSYGTPNQPQHF. CDR3 nucleotide sequence: TGTGCCAGCAGTTACGGGACACCTAATCAGCCCCAGCATTTT.

This sequence joins TRBV6-5 and TRBJ2-5; D not certain. V lost 10 bases to trimming and J lost 4 bases, with 22 bases between them. CDR1 and CDR2 from the germline V gene are MNHEY and SVGAGI. CDR3 length: 15 residues. CDR3: CATGSPAHRRETQYF. In nucleotides, the CDR3 is TGTGCCACCGGGTCCCCAGCCCATCGTCGAGAGACCCAGTACTTC.

V usage is TRBV27 and J usage is TRBJ1-1; D is possibly TRBD1 (6 bases). The CDR3 length is 15 residues. The germline gives CDR1 MNHEY, CDR2 SMNVEV (reference sequence). V lost 2 bases and J lost 10, with 20 bases in between. In DNA, the CDR3 is TGTGCCAGCAGTTTAGGCCAGGGGACCCTAGGTCGAGCTTTCTTT. Its protein product is CASSLGQGTLGRAFF.

V and J are TRBV28 and TRBJ2-1, with TRBD2 identical over 13 bases. Trimming cost V 8 bases and J 10 bases; bases outside gene matches: 8. The CDR3 has 14 amino acids. Germline V gives CDR1 MDHEN, CDR2 SYDVKM. The CDR3 loop reads CASSGLAGFGEQFF. CDR3 nucleotide sequence: TGTGCCAGCTCGGGACTAGCGGGGTTCGGGGAGCAGTTCTTC.